Listed below are T cell receptor beta chains from one sample, sequenced in a study of shared clonotypes between healthy human individuals. Assay used: immunoSEQ multiplex PCR; TCRdb lists only in-frame clones, some missing. The repertoire holds 2,100,000 or so clones, with approximately 94% as singletons. The sequencing input was naive CD4+ T cells sorted from blood. These receptors originate from a man between 18 and 35 years old in good health. Each CDR3 is given with its conserved first and last residue. The order of the fields is CDR3 protein, CDR3 DNA, D gene, V gene, CDR3 length, J gene, clone size. The D gene is left open where the match is weak. Where a row states a size, it is once, few, many or the class of an expanded clone; other rows omit it.

CDR3: CASSPRGGSYEQYF
DNA: TGTGCCAGCAGCCCCCGCGGGGGTTCCTACGAGCAGTACTTC
D: TRBD2
V: TRBV14
length: 14
J: TRBJ2-7
size: NA

CDR3: CASSPGTPSSYEQYF
DNA: TGTGCCAGCAGTCCCGGGACACCGAGCTCCTACGAGCAGTACTTC
D: NA
V: TRBV28
length: 15
J: TRBJ2-7
size: NA

CDR3: CASSQEGGSYNEQYF
DNA: TGCGCCAGCAGCCAAGAGGGAGGGTCCTACAACGAGCAGTACTTC
D: TRBD2
V: TRBV4-3
length: 15
J: TRBJ2-7
size: NA

CDR3: CASSLGMWSGNSPLHF
DNA: TGTGCCAGCAGCTTGGGGATGTGGTCGGGTAATTCACCCCTCCACTTT
D: NA
V: TRBV5-4
length: 16
J: TRBJ1-6
size: NA

CDR3: CASSGAVSTDTQYF
DNA: TGTGCCAGCAGTGGGGCAGTTAGCACAGATACGCAGTATTTT
D: NA
V: TRBV2
length: 14
J: TRBJ2-3
size: NA

CDR3: CASSPGTVNQPQHF
DNA: TGTGCCAGCAGTCCCGGGACAGTCAATCAGCCCCAGCATTTT
D: TRBD1
V: TRBV2
length: 14
J: TRBJ1-5
size: NA

CDR3: CASGLLLGSNEQFF
DNA: TGTGCTAGTGGTTTGCTACTAGGTAGCAATGAGCAGTTCTTC
D: NA
V: TRBV12-5
length: 14
J: TRBJ2-1
size: NA

CDR3: CAWSAGVVYGYTF
DNA: TGTGCCTGGAGTGCAGGGGTGGTCTATGGCTACACCTTC
D: NA
V: TRBV30
length: 13
J: TRBJ1-2
size: NA

CDR3: CASSSYTSDTDTQYF
DNA: TGCGCCAGCAGTTCCTATACTAGCGACACAGATACGCAGTATTTT
D: TRBD2
V: TRBV5-1
length: 15
J: TRBJ2-3
size: NA

CDR3: CASSTFRGRLYNEQFF
DNA: TGTGCCAGCAGCACCTTTCGCGGGAGACTCTACAATGAGCAGTTCTTC
D: TRBD2
V: TRBV7-2
length: 16
J: TRBJ2-1
size: NA

CDR3: CASSLSDRVETQYF
DNA: TGTGCCAGCAGCTTATCGGACAGGGTGGAGACCCAGTACTTC
D: TRBD1
V: TRBV7-2
length: 14
J: TRBJ2-5
size: NA

CDR3: CASSVRGQETQYF
DNA: TGTGCCAGCAGTGTACGGGGGCAAGAGACCCAGTACTTC
D: NA
V: TRBV2
length: 13
J: TRBJ2-5
size: once

CDR3: CASSPGGPYGYTF
DNA: TGTGCCAGCTCACCGGGGGGTCCCTATGGCTACACCTTC
D: NA
V: TRBV18
length: 13
J: TRBJ1-2
size: NA

CDR3: CASSPAKGTQFF
DNA: TGTGCCAGCAGCCCGGCGAAAGGGACTCAGTTCTTC
D: NA
V: TRBV6-5
length: 12
J: TRBJ2-1
size: NA

CDR3: CASSPRTGGNEQYF
DNA: TGTGCCAGCAGTCCCCGGACAGGGGGCAACGAGCAGTACTTC
D: TRBD1
V: TRBV2
length: 14
J: TRBJ2-7
size: NA

CDR3: CATRLGTGESNEQFF
DNA: TGTGCCACCCGCCTAGGGACAGGGGAAAGCAATGAGCAGTTCTTC
D: TRBD1
V: TRBV15
length: 15
J: TRBJ2-1
size: once

CDR3: CAISGGTGTGDTQYF
DNA: TGTGCCATCAGTGGAGGGACGGGGACCGGGGATACGCAGTATTTT
D: NA
V: TRBV10-3
length: 15
J: TRBJ2-3
size: NA

CDR3: CASSDPGRADGYTF
DNA: TGTGCCAGCAGTGACCCTGGCAGGGCGGATGGCTACACCTTC
D: NA
V: TRBV6-4
length: 14
J: TRBJ1-2
size: NA

CDR3: CASSSQGYTEAFF
DNA: TGTGCCAGCAGCTCCCAGGGTTACACTGAAGCTTTCTTT
D: NA
V: TRBV7-2
length: 13
J: TRBJ1-1
size: NA

CDR3: CASSSQGRGSHNEQFF
DNA: TGTGCCAGCAGCTCGCAGGGGCGAGGGAGCCACAATGAGCAGTTCTTC
D: NA
V: TRBV11-3
length: 16
J: TRBJ2-1
size: NA

CDR3: CASSYPASANTGELFF
DNA: TGTGCCAGCAGTTACCCCGCCAGTGCCAACACCGGGGAGCTGTTTTTT
D: NA
V: TRBV6-6
length: 16
J: TRBJ2-2
size: NA

CDR3: CASSQALGDRKQFF
DNA: TGCGCCAGCAGCCAAGCTCTAGGGGACCGAAAGCAGTTCTTC
D: NA
V: TRBV4-1
length: 14
J: TRBJ2-1
size: NA

CDR3: CASSFANRDRGNEQFF
DNA: TGTGCCAGCAGCTTTGCGAACCGGGACAGGGGAAATGAGCAGTTCTTC
D: NA
V: TRBV12-1
length: 16
J: TRBJ2-1
size: NA

CDR3: CASSGQGAGELFF
DNA: TGCGCCAGCAGTGGACAGGGCGCCGGGGAGCTGTTTTTT
D: TRBD1
V: TRBV10-1
length: 13
J: TRBJ2-2
size: NA